This TCR beta chain was profiled in a study of OX40 agonist ivuxolimab in advanced cancers. V shed 1 base and J shed 5 bases, with 15 bases lying between them. Looked up from germline, CDR1 is SGHVS and CDR2 is FNYEAQ. The CDR3 spans 15 residues. This clone was seen more than once but under ten times. What it binds is not known. Libraries were prepared by immunoSEQ multiplex PCR; TCRdb keeps only in-frame clonotypes and omits some of them. The profile shows 65,000 to 95,000 clones, 94% of them singletons. Exclusion of a patient followed from autoimmune disease history or systemic immunosuppression. Overall study results and limits: Compared with others, partial responders at 0.1-3.0 mg/kg displayed clonal expansion among the lowest. The investigators did not determine what antigen specificity the expanded peripheral T cells had.

The rearrangement uses TRBV7-6 and TRBJ2-7; D is undetermined. This sample comprised CD4+ or CD8+ T cells sorted from blood, obtained in a trial of the OX40 agonist ivuxolimab. This clonotype originated in an adult with an advanced solid tumor such as melanoma, head and neck, liver or kidney cancer. The CDR3 region is CASSLGWGLDHEQYF. In DNA, the CDR3 is TGTGCCAGCAGCTTAGGTTGGGGTCTGGACCACGAGCAGTACTTC.